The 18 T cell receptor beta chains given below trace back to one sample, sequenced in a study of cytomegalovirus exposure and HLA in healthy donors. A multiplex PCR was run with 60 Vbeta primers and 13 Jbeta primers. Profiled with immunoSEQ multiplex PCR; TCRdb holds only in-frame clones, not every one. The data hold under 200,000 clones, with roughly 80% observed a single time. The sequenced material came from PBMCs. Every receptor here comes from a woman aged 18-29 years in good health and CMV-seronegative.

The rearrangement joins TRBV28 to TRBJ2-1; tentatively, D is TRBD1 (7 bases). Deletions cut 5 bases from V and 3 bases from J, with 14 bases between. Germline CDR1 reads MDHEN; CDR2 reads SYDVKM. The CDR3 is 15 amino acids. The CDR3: CASSQGEARYNEQFF. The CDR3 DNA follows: TGTGCCAGCAGTCAGGGGGAGGCCCGCTACAATGAGCAGTTCTTC.

The CDR3 region is CSVEDLRESTDTQYF. CDR3 sequence (DNA): TGCAGCGTTGAAGATCTACGGGAAAGCACAGATACGCAGTATTTT. The rearrangement joins TRBV29-1 to TRBJ2-3; D perhaps matches TRBD2 (5 bases). The V gene's germline CDR1 is SQVTM and CDR2 ANQGSEA. The CDR3 has 15 residues. With 0 bases removed from V and 0 bases from J, the gap between germline ends came to 10 bases.

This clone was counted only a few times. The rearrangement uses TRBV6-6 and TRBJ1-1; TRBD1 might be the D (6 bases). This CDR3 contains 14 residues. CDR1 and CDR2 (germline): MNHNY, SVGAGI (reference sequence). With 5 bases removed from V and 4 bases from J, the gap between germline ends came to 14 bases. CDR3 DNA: TGTGCCAGCAGTCTTCTCCAGGGGAGCACTGAAGCTTTCTTT. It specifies CASSLLQGSTEAFF.

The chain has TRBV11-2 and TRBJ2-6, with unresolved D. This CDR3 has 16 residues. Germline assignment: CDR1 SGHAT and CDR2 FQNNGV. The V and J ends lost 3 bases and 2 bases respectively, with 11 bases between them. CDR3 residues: CASSFGQFPGANVLTF. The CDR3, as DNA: TGTGCCAGCAGCTTTGGGCAGTTCCCTGGGGCCAACGTCCTGACTTTC.

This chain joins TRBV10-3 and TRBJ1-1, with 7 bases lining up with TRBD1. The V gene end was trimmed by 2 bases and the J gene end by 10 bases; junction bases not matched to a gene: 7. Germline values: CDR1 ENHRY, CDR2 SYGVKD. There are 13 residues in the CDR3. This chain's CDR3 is CAISELSRGAAFF. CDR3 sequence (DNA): TGTGCCATCAGTGAGCTTAGCAGGGGGGCAGCTTTCTTT.

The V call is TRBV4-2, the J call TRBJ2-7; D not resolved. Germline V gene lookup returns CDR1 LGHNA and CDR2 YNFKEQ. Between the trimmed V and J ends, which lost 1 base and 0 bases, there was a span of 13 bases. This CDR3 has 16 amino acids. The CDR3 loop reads CASSQGSQASSYEQYF. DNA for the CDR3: TGTGCCAGCAGCCAAGGGTCGCAGGCGAGCTCCTACGAGCAGTACTTC.

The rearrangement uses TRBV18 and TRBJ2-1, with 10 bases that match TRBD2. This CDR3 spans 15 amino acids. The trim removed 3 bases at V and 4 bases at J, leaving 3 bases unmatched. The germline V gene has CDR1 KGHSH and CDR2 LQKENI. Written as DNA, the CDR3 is TGTGCCAGCTCACCGGGACTAGCGACATACAATGAGCAGTTCTTC. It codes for CASSPGLATYNEQFF.

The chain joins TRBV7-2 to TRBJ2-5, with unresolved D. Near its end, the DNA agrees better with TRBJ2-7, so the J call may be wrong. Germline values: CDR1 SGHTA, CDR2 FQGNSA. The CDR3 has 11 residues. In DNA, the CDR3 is TGTGCCAGCAGCCGTGCCTACGAGCAGTACTTC. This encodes CASSRAYEQYF.

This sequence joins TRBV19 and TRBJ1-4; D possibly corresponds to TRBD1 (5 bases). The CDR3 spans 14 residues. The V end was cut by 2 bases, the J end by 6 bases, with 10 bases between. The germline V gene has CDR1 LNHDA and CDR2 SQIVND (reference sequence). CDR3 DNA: TGTGCCAGTAGTATACAGGGATCGGATGAAAAACTGTTTTTT. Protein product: CASSIQGSDEKLFF.

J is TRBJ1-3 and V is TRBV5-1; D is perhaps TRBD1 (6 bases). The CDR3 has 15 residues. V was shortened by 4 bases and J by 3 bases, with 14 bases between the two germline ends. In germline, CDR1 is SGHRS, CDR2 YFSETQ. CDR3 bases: TGCGCCAGCAGCGAGACCGGGACACTTGGAAACACCATATATTTT. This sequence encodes CASSETGTLGNTIYF.

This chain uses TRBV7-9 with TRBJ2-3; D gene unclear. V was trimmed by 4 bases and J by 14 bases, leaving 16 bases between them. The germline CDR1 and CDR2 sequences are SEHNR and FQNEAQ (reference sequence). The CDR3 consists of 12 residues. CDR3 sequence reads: CASSSTAYTPYF. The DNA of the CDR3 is TGTGCCAGCAGCTCCACAGCATACACTCCGTATTTT.

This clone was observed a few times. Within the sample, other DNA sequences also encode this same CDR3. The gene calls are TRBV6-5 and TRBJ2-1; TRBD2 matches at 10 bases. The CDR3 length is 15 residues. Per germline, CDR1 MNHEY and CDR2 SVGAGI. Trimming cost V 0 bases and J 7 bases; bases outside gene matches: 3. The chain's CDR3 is CASSYSASGSNEQFF. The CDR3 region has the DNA TGTGCCAGCAGTTACTCTGCTAGCGGGAGTAATGAGCAGTTCTTC.

In nucleotides, the CDR3 is TGTGCCAGCAGCTCCCTAGCGGGCAATCAGCCCCAGCATTTT. Translated: CASSSLAGNQPQHF. The rearrangement uses TRBV11-2 and TRBJ1-5, with D unclear. This CDR3 has 14 amino acids. From germline, CDR1 is SGHAT and CDR2 FQNNGV. V dropped 4 bases and J dropped 2 bases, with 9 bases sitting between them.

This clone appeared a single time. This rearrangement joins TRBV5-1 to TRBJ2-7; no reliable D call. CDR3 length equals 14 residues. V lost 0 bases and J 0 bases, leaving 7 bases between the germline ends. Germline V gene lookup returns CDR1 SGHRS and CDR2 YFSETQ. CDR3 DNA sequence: TGCGCCAGCAGCTTGGTCCTCGGCTCCTACGAGCAGTACTTC. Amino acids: CASSLVLGSYEQYF.

CDR3 loop: CASSLNQEQFF. The CDR3 DNA reads TGCGCCAGCAGCTTGAACCAGGAGCAGTTCTTC. The V gene is TRBV5-1, the J gene TRBJ2-1; D call uncertain. Trimming left V 1 base short and J 10 bases short, with 6 bases between. The CDR3 runs to 11 residues. The germline V gene encodes CDR1 SGHRS and CDR2 YFSETQ.

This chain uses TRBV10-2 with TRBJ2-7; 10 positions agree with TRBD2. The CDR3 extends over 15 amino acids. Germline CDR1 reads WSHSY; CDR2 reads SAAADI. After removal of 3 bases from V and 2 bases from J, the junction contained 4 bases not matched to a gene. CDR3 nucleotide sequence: TGCGCCAGCAGTGACGCTAGCGGGAGCCCCTACGAGCAGTACTTC. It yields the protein CASSDASGSPYEQYF.

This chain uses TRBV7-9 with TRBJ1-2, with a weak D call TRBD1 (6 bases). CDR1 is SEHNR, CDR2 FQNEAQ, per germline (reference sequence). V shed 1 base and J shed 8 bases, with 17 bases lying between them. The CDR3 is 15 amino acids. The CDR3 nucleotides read TGTGCCAGCAGCTTAGGTTTTCAGGGGTGGTACGGCTACACCTTC. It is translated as CASSLGFQGWYGYTF. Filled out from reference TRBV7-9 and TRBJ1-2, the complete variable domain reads DTGVSQNPRHKITKRGQNVTFRCDPISEHNRLYWYRQTLGQGPEFLTYFQNEAQLEKSRLLSDRFSAERPKGSFSTLEIQRTEQGDSAMYLCASSLGFQGWYGYTFGSGTRLTVV.

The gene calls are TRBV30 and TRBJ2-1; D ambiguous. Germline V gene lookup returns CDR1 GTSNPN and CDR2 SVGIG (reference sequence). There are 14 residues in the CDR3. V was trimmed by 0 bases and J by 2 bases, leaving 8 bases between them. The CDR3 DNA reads TGTGCCTGGAGTGTATATATTACCTACAATGAGCAGTTCTTC. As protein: CAWSVYITYNEQFF.